The sequence of this TCR beta chain was determined in a study of shared clonotypes between healthy human individuals. Whole-study findings and limits: Exclusively blood specimens were collected; tissue repertoires likely differ.

Within Nashville, Tennessee resided all donors, each a Caucasian adult. On ten immunoSEQ deep assay plates, unsorted PBMC DNA was sequenced. The assay was immunoSEQ multiplex PCR, and TCRdb's table has in-frame clones only and misses some. The sample lists around 430,000 clones, more than 75% seen once, with about 13% in the top ten. The CDR3 spans 14 residues. Per the germline V gene, CDR1 is ENHRY and CDR2 is SYGVKD. V lost 4 bases and J lost 2, with 10 bases in between. For this clone: As yet, its antigen is unknown.

The chain carries TRBV10-3 and TRBJ2-3; D is possibly TRBD2 (6 bases). Input material: PBMCs. The sequence derives from a woman between 40 and 50 years old in good health. Some clones in this sample may be carry-over from other donors' samples. The DNA for the CDR3 is TGTGCCATCAGTGTGCGGCGGGACACAGATACGCAGTATTTT. Residues: CAISVRRDTDTQYF.